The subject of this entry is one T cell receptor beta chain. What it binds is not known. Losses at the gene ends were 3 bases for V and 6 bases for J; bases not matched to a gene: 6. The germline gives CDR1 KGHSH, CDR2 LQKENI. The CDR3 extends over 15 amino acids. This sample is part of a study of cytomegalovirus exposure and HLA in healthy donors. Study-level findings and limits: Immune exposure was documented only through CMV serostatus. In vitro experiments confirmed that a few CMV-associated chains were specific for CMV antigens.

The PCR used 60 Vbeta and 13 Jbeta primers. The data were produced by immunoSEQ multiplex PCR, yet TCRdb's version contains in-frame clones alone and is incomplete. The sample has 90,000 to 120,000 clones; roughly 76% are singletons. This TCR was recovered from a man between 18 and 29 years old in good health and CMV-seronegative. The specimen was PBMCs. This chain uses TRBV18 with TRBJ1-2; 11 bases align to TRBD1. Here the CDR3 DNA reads TGTGCCAGCTCACCTATTGGGACAGGGGGGCATGGCTACACCTTC. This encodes CASSPIGTGGHGYTF.